This T cell receptor beta chain was sequenced during a study of T cell responses to AZD1222 COVID-19 vaccine. CDR3 length equals 18 residues. TCRdb's copy holds only in-frame clones and misses some; the assay was immunoSEQ multiplex PCR. Of fewer than 120,000 clones listed, approximately 94% are singletons. The chain uses TRBV1 and TRBJ2-3; TRBD2 reflects the table's D call only, with no check against the DNA. TRBV1 is flagged as a pseudogene. The source of this sequence is an adult who received the AZD1222 COVID-19 vaccine. Sequences were derived from peripheral blood, sampled 28 days after the second AZD1222 dose. CDR3 protein: CTSSLDDPPGLITDTQYF. The CDR3 coding sequence is TGCACCAGCAGCCTAGACGATCCTCCGGGACTTATCACAGATACGCAGTATTTT.